Presented here are 16 T cell receptor beta chains from one specimen sequenced in a study of beta chain features in type 1 diabetes. Expressed TCRB transcripts got sequenced, as all isolated RNA was reverse transcribed. TCRdb's table, derived via immunoSEQ multiplex PCR, lists solely in-frame clones and lacks some. Of approximately 170,000 clones in the sample, approximately 7.8% are singletons; the top ten hold around 0.9%. No cognate antigen is known for these TCRs. Broader study findings: Moderately but significantly shorter TCRB CDR3s were found in Type 1 diabetes patients in all four CD4+ subsets.

The sample taken for sequencing was central memory CD4+ T cells from blood. These TCRs come from a woman aged 40-49 years with type 1 diabetes.

This chain uses TRBV5-6 with TRBJ1-5; D remains unclear. This CDR3 is built from 16 residues. The germline V and J ends were trimmed by 0 bases and 4 bases, with 14 bases remaining between them. Germline values: CDR1 SGHDT, CDR2 YYEEEE. CDR3 DNA: TGTGCCAGCAGCTTGGCCGGCGCGCGCGGAAATCAGCCCCAGCATTTT. It encodes CASSLAGARGNQPQHF.

The chain joins TRBV7-6 to TRBJ1-1, with D maybe TRBD1 (6 bases). This CDR3 has 14 amino acids. V gave up 1 base and J gave up 4 bases, with 10 bases separating them. The germline V gene encodes CDR1 SGHVS and CDR2 FNYEAQ. CDR3 DNA sequence: TGTGCCAGCAGCTTAGAAGGGGGTAGCACTGAAGCTTTCTTT. Its protein product is CASSLEGGSTEAFF.

A few counts support this clone. This rearrangement joins TRBV19 to TRBJ2-1; TRBD2 matches 9 bases. The CDR3 is 18 amino acids. Germline values: CDR1 LNHDA, CDR2 SQIVND (reference sequence). Trimming cost V 5 bases and J 1 base; bases outside gene matches: 12. CDR3 DNA: TGTGCCAGTAGTGATGGGGCTAGCGGGACTATATCCTACAATGAGCAGTTCTTC. Amino acid sequence: CASSDGASGTISYNEQFF.

The rearrangement uses TRBV28 and TRBJ1-6; 7 bases map to TRBD1. The trim removed 6 bases at V and 13 bases at J, leaving 15 bases unmatched. Germline CDR1 reads MDHEN; CDR2 reads SYDVKM. The CDR3 is made up of 15 amino acids. DNA of the CDR3: TGTGCCAGCAGACCCCCGTGGACAGGACGGTTTCCCCTCCACTTT. Amino acid sequence: CASRPPWTGRFPLHF.

This clone showed up just a few times. The rearrangement joins TRBV11-2 to TRBJ2-3, with 10 bases aligning to TRBD2. Germline CDR1 SGHAT, CDR2 FQNNGV. The CDR3 consists of 15 residues. V dropped 5 bases and J dropped 1; count of bases not matched to a gene: 3. CDR3 bases: TGTGCCAGCAGCCCCGGACTAGCGGGCACAGATACGCAGTATTTT. This sequence encodes CASSPGLAGTDTQYF.

In this sample, this clone turned up a few times. This chain joins TRBV28 and TRBJ2-7; 7 nucleotides match TRBD1. CDR1 is MDHEN, CDR2 SYDVKM, per germline. The V and J ends lost 5 bases and 4 bases, in that order; junction bases with no gene match: 8. The CDR3 sequence is 14 residues long. CDR3 in amino acids: CASSLGTAQYEQYF. The CDR3, as DNA: TGTGCCAGCAGTCTCGGGACAGCACAGTACGAGCAGTACTTC.

This clone has a handful of counts. The chain couples TRBV11-2 to TRBJ2-7; no clear D. The CDR3 runs to 13 residues. In germline, CDR1 is SGHAT, CDR2 FQNNGV. The V end lost 1 base, the J end lost 3 bases, and 7 bases lay between the germline ends. The CDR3 sequence: CASSLGNSYEQYF. The CDR3 DNA reads TGTGCCAGCAGCTTAGGAAACAGCTACGAGCAGTACTTC.

The chain is built from TRBV11-2 and TRBJ1-6; 10 nucleotides line up with TRBD1. The germline V gene encodes CDR1 SGHAT and CDR2 FQNNGV. V dropped 4 bases and J dropped 9; count of bases not matched to a gene: 6. The CDR3 has 15 amino acids. Here the CDR3 reads CASSSPGQGTSPLHF. CDR3 nucleotide sequence: TGTGCCAGCAGCTCACCGGGACAGGGGACTTCACCCCTCCACTTT.

The chain has TRBV7-3 and TRBJ1-5; 7 bases align to TRBD1. V lost 7 bases and J lost 3; bases outside the gene matches: 6. This CDR3 comprises 14 residues. Germline lookup yields CDR1 SGHTA and CDR2 FQGTGA. In DNA form, the CDR3 reads TGTGCCAGCATGGTGGGGACAGTCAATCAGCCCCAGCATTTT. Translation gives CASMVGTVNQPQHF.

This clone was seen a handful of times. The CDR3 is CASSLGGAGGITEAFF. CDR3 DNA sequence: TGTGCCAGCAGCTTGGGGGGAGCGGGTGGGATCACTGAAGCTTTCTTT. The chain carries TRBV5-4 and TRBJ1-1, with unresolved D. V was clipped by 0 bases and J by 4 bases, with 16 bases between them. The CDR3 extends over 16 amino acids. Germline CDR1 SGHNT, CDR2 YYREEE (reference sequence).

CDR3: CAWSVSFQETQYF. The CDR3 region has the DNA TGTGCCTGGAGTGTCTCGTTCCAAGAGACCCAGTACTTC. The chain is built from TRBV30 and TRBJ2-5; D gene ambiguous. The CDR3 is 13 residues long. V shed 0 bases and J shed 1 base, with 6 bases lying between them. Germline V gene lookup returns CDR1 GTSNPN and CDR2 SVGIG (reference sequence).

This clone turned up a few times. The CDR3 is CASRQTTSRWTYQETQYF. The CDR3 DNA follows: TGTGCCAGCAGACAGACTACCTCCCGGTGGACTTACCAAGAGACCCAGTACTTC. V gene TRBV2 combines with J gene TRBJ2-5; possible D gene TRBD2, 5 bases. The CDR3 extends over 18 amino acids. Between the trimmed V and J ends, which lost 6 bases and 0 bases, there was a span of 23 bases. Per the germline V gene, CDR1 is SNHLY and CDR2 is FYNNEI.

The CDR3 reads CASGGQENTGELFF. Here the CDR3 DNA reads TGTGCCAGCGGCGGACAGGAGAACACCGGGGAGCTGTTTTTT. The rearrangement uses TRBV9 and TRBJ2-2, with 7 bases that match TRBD1. V lost 7 bases and J lost 1; bases outside the gene matches: 4. This CDR3 is built from 14 residues. Germline V CDR1 and CDR2: SGDLS, YYNGEE. The full variable domain, rest sourced from reference TRBV9 and TRBJ2-2, is DSGVTQTPKHLITATGQRVTLRCSPRSGDLSVYWYQQSLDQGLQFLIQYYNGEERAKGNILERFSAQQFPDLHSELNLSSLELGDSALYFCASGGQENTGELFFGEGSRLTVL.

The chain couples TRBV18 to TRBJ1-2; D may be TRBD1 (5 bases). V lost 6 bases, J lost 7 bases, and 24 bases lay in between. This CDR3 contains 16 residues. Germline V gene data show CDR1 as KGHSH and CDR2 as LQKENI. The CDR3 sequence is CASSPAAGGDVSGYTF. The CDR3 nucleotides read TGTGCCAGCTCTCCCGCGGCGGGAGGGGATGTCTCTGGCTACACCTTC.

The V gene is TRBV11-3, the J gene TRBJ2-3; D is uncertain. This CDR3 is built from 14 residues. V was shortened by 3 bases and J by 1 base, with 8 bases between the two germline ends. CDR1 is SGHNT and CDR2 is YENEEA in the germline V gene. The CDR3 here is CASSLESGTDTQYF. Written as DNA, the CDR3 is TGTGCCAGCAGCTTGGAAAGCGGCACAGATACGCAGTATTTT.

This clone was picked up a small number of times. The chain recombines TRBV19 with TRBJ1-2; TRBD1 aligns across 9 bases. Germline trimming cut 8 bases from V and 8 bases from J; bases unmatched to any gene: 15. This CDR3 has 15 residues. Per germline, CDR1 LNHDA and CDR2 SQIVND (reference sequence). The CDR3 region is CASFDSGTGLEGYTF. CDR3 nucleotides: TGTGCCAGTTTCGACTCCGGGACAGGGTTGGAAGGCTACACCTTC.